A selection of T cell receptor beta chains follows, all from one sample in a study of T cell responses to AZD1222 COVID-19 vaccine. Only in-frame clones appear in the TCRdb table, and some are missing; sequencing was by immunoSEQ multiplex PCR. The repertoire holds around 83,000 clones, with approximately 90% as singletons. Sequenced here: peripheral blood, sampled 28 days after the second AZD1222 dose. The receptors derive from an adult who received the AZD1222 COVID-19 vaccine. CDR3s include the opening cysteine and the closing phenylalanine or tryptophan. Size values are once, few and many counts, or a class for expanded clones, and some rows have none.

v_call,clone_size,j_call,cdr3_aa
TRBV2,NA,TRBJ2-1,CASSEPTGYNEQFF
TRBV18,NA,TRBJ1-2,CASSPEEGVYGYTF
TRBV5-1,NA,TRBJ1-5,CASSLGQVNQPQHF
TRBV7-2,NA,TRBJ2-7,CASSPDRGKDEQYF
TRBV28,NA,TRBJ1-3,CASSPAGGKGNTIYF
TRBV28,NA,TRBJ2-1,CASSLGSGRYNEQFF
TRBV5-1,NA,TRBJ2-3,CASSRRQGEDTQYF
TRBV11-1,NA,TRBJ2-1,CASSLAGQGARLVQFF
TRBV15,NA,TRBJ1-5,CATSSPGTRTQHF
TRBV7-2,NA,TRBJ1-5,CASSLVSRAGGGQPQHF
TRBV9,NA,TRBJ2-7,CASIYEGLSYEQYF
TRBV11-1,NA,TRBJ2-7,CASSRKGGSYEQYF
TRBV20-1,NA,TRBJ2-6,CSASQGALSGANVLTF
TRBV28,NA,TRBJ2-5,CASFPVGQETQYF
TRBV7-2,NA,TRBJ2-3,CASSPPSGTGGTDTQYF
TRBV11-1,NA,TRBJ1-5,CASSPDENQPQHF
TRBV19,NA,TRBJ1-2,CASSPTGSRNYGYTF
TRBV5-1,NA,TRBJ2-7,CASSWSGQFYEQYF
TRBV6-5,NA,TRBJ1-5,CASSPGHISNQPQHF
TRBV5-1,NA,TRBJ2-7,CASSATPSGGDSYEQYF
TRBV19,NA,TRBJ1-2,CASSADRMVIYGYTF
TRBV7-2,NA,TRBJ2-3,CASSGGMGTDTQYF
TRBV6-5,NA,TRBJ1-2,CATSASGDPNYGYTF
TRBV19,NA,TRBJ2-3,CASSIEAIRSDTQYF
TRBV7-3,NA,TRBJ2-2,CASSLLAGELFF
TRBV6-7,NA,TRBJ1-2,CASSSNRGKRYGYTF
TRBV5-4,once,TRBJ2-4,CASSTRVGTGGIGIQYF
TRBV16,NA,TRBJ2-7,CASSHSFSYEQYF
TRBV10-1,NA,TRBJ2-3,CASSESTGLPQYF
TRBV10-3,NA,TRBJ2-1,CAISERDGLIDNEQFF
TRBV5-1,NA,TRBJ2-1,CASSLGGAYNEQFF
TRBV28,NA,TRBJ1-1,CASSLLPGQNYNTEAFF
TRBV3-1/TRBV3-2,NA,TRBJ1-3,CASSHSGIGNTIYF
TRBV10-1,NA,TRBJ1-4,CASGPRPGHEKLFF
TRBV6-6,NA,TRBJ1-4,CASSQVLHSERTNEKLFF
TRBV15,NA,TRBJ2-5,CATSRGGNSLGETQYF
TRBV6-5,NA,TRBJ1-2,CASSYVGQGGYGYTF